Shown below are 15 T cell receptor beta chains from a single sample sequenced in a study of T cells after yellow fever vaccination. TCRdb reprocessed the 5' RACE reads via MiXCR and lists one record per CDR3 protein. The sample records just over 300,000 distinct CDR3 sequences, less than 4.5% being singletons. Specimen: PBMCs, collected on the day of the yellow fever booster vaccination. The receptors were sampled from a man between 18 and 35 years old who received the YFV17D yellow fever vaccine.

This clonotype was seen ten or more times. V usage is TRBV11-1 and J usage is TRBJ1-2; D call uncertain. Trimming took 4 bases from V and 5 from J, leaving 8 bases between them. CDR3 length: 12 residues. CDR1 and CDR2 from the germline V gene are SGHAT and FQDESV (reference sequence). As DNA, the CDR3 is TGTGCCAGCAGCTCCGGGGAGTATGGCTACACCTTC. It is translated as CASSSGEYGYTF.

Many counts were recorded for this clonotype. The chain recombines TRBV29-1 with TRBJ2-5; tentatively, D is TRBD2 (7 bases). The CDR3 extends over 14 amino acids. V dropped 0 bases and J dropped 5 bases, with 13 bases sitting between them. Germline CDR1 reads SQVTM; CDR2 reads ANQGSEA. CDR3 DNA sequence: TGCAGCGTTGAAGATCGGGGGGCTGGGGAGACCCAGTACTTC. This encodes CSVEDRGAGETQYF. The variable domain in full, with the rest retrieved from reference TRBV29-1 and TRBJ2-5, is SAVISQKPSRDICQRGTSLTIQCQVDSQVTMMFWYRQQPGQSLTLIATANQGSEATYESGFVIDKFPISRPNLTFSTLTVSNMSPEDSSIYLCSVEDRGAGETQYFGPGTRLLVL.

This clonotype was counted at least ten times. CDR3: CASSPGQINEKLFF. The CDR3 DNA is TGTGCCAGCAGCCCGGGACAGATTAATGAAAAACTGTTTTTT. The V call is TRBV11-2, the J call TRBJ1-4, with 7 positions matching TRBD1. The CDR3 sequence is 14 residues long. Germline CDR1 is SGHAT and CDR2 is FQNNGV. V lost 5 bases to trimming and J lost 4 bases; unmatched junction nucleotides: 4.

The rearrangement links TRBV5-6 to TRBJ2-5; 9 bases fit TRBD2. V shed 7 bases, J shed 2 bases, and the junction held 9 bases outside the gene matches. Germline-derived CDR1 and CDR2 are SGHDT and YYEEEE. The CDR3 runs to 15 residues. For the CDR3, the DNA is TGTGCCAGCCTAAGGACTAGCGACCTTCAAGAGACCCAGTACTTC. Its translation is CASLRTSDLQETQYF.

In this sample, this clonotype turned up many times. The chain joins TRBV19 to TRBJ2-7, with D tentatively TRBD1 or TRBD2 (5 bases each). From germline, CDR1 is LNHDA and CDR2 SQIVND (reference sequence). Trimming pared 4 bases from V and 7 bases from J, leaving 17 bases between. The CDR3 has 14 amino acids. This CDR3 is CASSRTGATTEQYF. DNA for the CDR3: TGTGCCAGTAGTAGGACCGGGGCTACTACGGAGCAGTACTTC. The whole variable domain, remainder taken from reference TRBV19 and TRBJ2-7, is DGGITQSPKYLFRKEGQNVTLSCEQNLNHDAMYWYRQDPGQGLRLIYYSQIVNDFQKGDIAEGYSVSREKKESFPLTVTSAQKNPTAFYLCASSRTGATTEQYFGPGTRLTVT.

The chain employs TRBV15 and TRBJ2-3, with unresolved D. The CDR3 is 15 amino acids. Looked up from germline, CDR1 is LNHNV and CDR2 is YYDKDF (reference sequence). Between the trimmed V and J ends, which lost 11 bases and 0 bases, there was a span of 18 bases. CDR3: CAASEIQTSTDTQYF. CDR3 bases: TGTGCCGCGTCAGAGATACAAACTAGCACAGATACGCAGTATTTT.

This clonotype has a count of ten or more. The chain couples TRBV7-8 to TRBJ2-7, with 7 bases matching TRBD1. Germline V gene data show CDR1 as SGHVS and CDR2 as FQNEAQ. This CDR3 comprises 15 residues. Unmatched junction bases numbered 4, after V lost 1 base and J lost 1 base. The CDR3 loop reads CASSLVGTESYEQYF. In DNA form, the CDR3 reads TGTGCCAGCAGCTTAGTAGGGACAGAGTCCTACGAGCAGTACTTC.

This clonotype was observed a handful of times. The rearrangement links TRBV6-6 to TRBJ2-3; the D gene is possibly TRBD1 (6 bases). The CDR3 is 17 residues long. From germline, CDR1 is MNHNY and CDR2 SVGAGI (reference sequence). The germline V and J ends were trimmed by 2 bases and 2 bases, with 17 bases remaining between them. CDR3: CASSYRGSLLNTDTQYF. The CDR3 DNA sequence: TGTGCCAGCAGTTACAGGGGGAGCTTACTTAACACAGATACGCAGTATTTT.

This clonotype was recorded at least ten times. This rearrangement joins TRBV20-1 to TRBJ1-5; D uncertain. Trimming took off 3 bases at V and 4 bases at J, with 10 bases between the two ends. Germline-derived CDR1 and CDR2 are DFQATT and SNEGSKA (reference sequence). The CDR3 is 13 residues long. The CDR3 region is CSARALGNQPQHF. Written as DNA, the CDR3 is TGCAGTGCTAGGGCACTTGGAAATCAGCCCCAGCATTTT.

This clonotype was observed at least ten times. This chain uses TRBV4-3 with TRBJ1-2; D gene ambiguous. The germline V gene encodes CDR1 LGHNA and CDR2 YSLEER. The CDR3 loop spans 14 amino acids. V shed 2 bases and J shed 6 bases, with 13 bases lying between them. As DNA, the CDR3 is TGCGCCAGCAGCCAATTACAGCTATCTCATGGCTACACCTTC. As protein: CASSQLQLSHGYTF.

This clonotype was seen a handful of times. The V and J genes are TRBV15 and TRBJ2-7; tentatively, D is TRBD2 (5 bases). Looked up from germline, CDR1 is LNHNV and CDR2 is YYDKDF (reference sequence). There are 14 residues in the CDR3. V lost 3 bases and J lost 5, with 14 bases in between. In DNA form, the CDR3 reads TGTGCCACCAGCAGTCAATATGAGGGTAACGAGCAGTACGTC. Translating it yields CATSSQYEGNEQYV.

This clonotype was counted a few times. The V gene is TRBV11-2, the J gene TRBJ2-5; TRBD2 matches 12 bases. CDR1 is SGHAT, CDR2 FQNNGV, per germline. V was clipped by 0 bases and J by 0 bases; unmatched bases: 5. CDR3 length equals 18 residues. The CDR3 here is CASSLDGLAGGDQETQYF. CDR3 in DNA: TGTGCCAGCAGCTTAGACGGTCTAGCGGGGGGGGACCAAGAGACCCAGTACTTC.

This clonotype was recorded many times. This chain joins TRBV28 and TRBJ1-4; 9 bases line up with TRBD1. V was pared by 10 bases and J by 5 bases, with 2 bases of the junction left unmatched. CDR3 length equals 12 residues. The germline CDR1 and CDR2 sequences are MDHEN and SYDVKM. In DNA, the CDR3 is TGTGCCACACAGGGGGCGAATGAAAAACTGTTTTTT. Translating gives CATQGANEKLFF.

In this sample, this clonotype turned up many times. The chain is built from TRBV10-3 and TRBJ1-2; D is ambiguous. Germline CDR1 reads ENHRY; CDR2 reads SYGVKD. The CDR3 contains 12 residues. V was cut by 1 base and J by 8 bases, with 8 bases left in between. The DNA for the CDR3 is TGTGCCATCAGTGAGTTGTCTTACGGCTACACCTTC. Translating it yields CAISELSYGYTF.

This rearrangement joins TRBV6-1 to TRBJ1-2; D uncertain. Germline assignment: CDR1 MNHNS and CDR2 SASEGT. The CDR3 has 13 amino acids. V lost 7 bases and J lost 5, with 14 bases in between. The CDR3 sequence is CASKPQNVYGYTF. As DNA, the CDR3 is TGTGCCAGCAAACCTCAGAACGTTTATGGCTACACCTTC.